This passage covers 14 T cell receptor beta chains from one sample sequenced in a study of OX40 agonist ivuxolimab in advanced cancers. The protocol was immunoSEQ multiplex PCR, while the TCRdb copy is restricted to in-frame clones and leaves out a portion. The sample yields approximately 78,000 clones, 86% seen once. The sequencing here drew on CD4+ or CD8+ T cells sorted from blood, taken in a trial of the OX40 agonist ivuxolimab. Receptors originate from an adult with an advanced solid tumor such as melanoma, head and neck, liver or kidney cancer.

This chain connects TRBV11-2 to TRBJ1-1; D remains unclear. The CDR3 has 13 amino acids. The ends were cut back, 3 bases at V and 2 bases at J, with 7 bases in the middle. Per the germline V gene, CDR1 is SGHAT and CDR2 is FQNNGV. The CDR3 region has the DNA TGTGCCAGCAGCTTTTCTGAAAACACTGAAGCTTTCTTT. Translation: CASSFSENTEAFF.

This clone appeared a single time. The rearrangement joins TRBV27 to TRBJ2-5; tentative D call: TRBD2 (5 bases). The CDR3 totals 17 residues. With 6 bases removed from V and 4 bases from J, the gap between germline ends came to 24 bases. Germline-derived CDR1 and CDR2 are MNHEY and SMNVEV (reference sequence). In nucleotides, the CDR3 is TGTGCCAGCAGGCCTATCGTAGAGGGCACCCTCGGAGAGACCCAGTACTTC. Translated: CASRPIVEGTLGETQYF.

The chain employs TRBV5-4 and TRBJ2-1; D unresolved. CDR3 length: 15 amino acids. Germline V gene data show CDR1 as SGHNT and CDR2 as YYREEE (reference sequence). V was clipped by 7 bases and J by 4 bases, with 18 bases between them. DNA of the CDR3: TGTGCCAGCGGTTTCCCTCGACACTCTTACAATGAGCAGTTCTTC. This encodes CASGFPRHSYNEQFF.

This clone was recorded only once. This chain uses TRBV7-2 with TRBJ1-5; 8 nucleotides agree with TRBD1. This CDR3 contains 15 residues. Unmatched junction bases numbered 1, after V lost 3 bases and J lost 0 bases. In germline, CDR1 is SGHTA, CDR2 FQGNSA. DNA of the CDR3: TGTGCCAGCAGCTTGGGACAGGCTAGCAATCAGCCCCAGCATTTT. It specifies CASSLGQASNQPQHF.

V is TRBV4-2 and J is TRBJ2-3, with unresolved D. The CDR3 is made up of 13 amino acids. Trimming stripped 1 base from V and 10 bases from J, with 12 bases between. The V gene's germline CDR1 is LGHNA and CDR2 YNFKEQ. The CDR3 sequence: CASSQGPFAPQYF. The CDR3 nucleotides are TGTGCCAGCAGCCAAGGGCCCTTCGCTCCGCAGTATTTT.

V usage is TRBV27 and J usage is TRBJ1-5; a weak D match, TRBD1 (6 bases). Germline-derived CDR1 and CDR2 are MNHEY and SMNVEV (reference sequence). This CDR3 is built from 14 residues. Trimming pared 7 bases from V and 8 bases from J, leaving 18 bases between. CDR3 nucleotide sequence: TGTGCCAGCATTATGAAGGACAGTCGAAAGCCCCAGCATTTT. Its translation is CASIMKDSRKPQHF.

The chain uses TRBV27 and TRBJ2-6; 7 nucleotides align to TRBD1. Unmatched junction bases numbered 6, after V lost 2 bases and J lost 2 bases. CDR3 length: 17 residues. The V gene's germline CDR1 is MNHEY and CDR2 SMNVEV (reference sequence). CDR3 in DNA: TGTGCCAGCAGTTTAAGGGACAGAACCCCTGGGGCCAACGTCCTGACTTTC. Its translation: CASSLRDRTPGANVLTF.

As regards this clone: At one end, the junction sequence differs from germline, possibly due to a read error. The chain couples TRBV7-3 to TRBJ2-1; 13 bases are shared with TRBD2. CDR3 length: 15 residues. Germline values: CDR1 SGHTA, CDR2 FQGTGA. DNA of the CDR3: TGTGCCAGCAGCTTGGGACTAGCGGGGTACAATGGGCAGTTCTTC. Amino acids: CASSLGLAGYNGQFF.

The chain joins TRBV7-6 to TRBJ2-5; 8 bases are shared with TRBD1. Germline CDR1 SGHVS, CDR2 FNYEAQ. The V segment lost 8 bases and the J segment 5 bases; nucleotides outside the gene matches: 7. CDR3 length equals 13 residues. The CDR3 nucleotides read TGTGCCAGCGCTACCGGGGACAGGGAGACCCAGTACTTC. Protein product: CASATGDRETQYF.

The V call is TRBV9, the J call TRBJ1-2; D is possibly TRBD1 (6 bases). The germline V gene encodes CDR1 SGDLS and CDR2 YYNGEE. CDR3 length: 15 residues. Deletions cut 3 bases from V and 3 bases from J, with 15 bases between. DNA of the CDR3: TGTGCCAGCAGCGCCCGACAGGAAATGTACTATGGCTACACCTTC. This gives the protein CASSARQEMYYGYTF.

This clone has just one count. V usage is TRBV11-1 and J usage is TRBJ2-5; D is perhaps TRBD1 or TRBD2 (6 bases each). The V and J ends lost 2 bases and 5 bases respectively, with 12 bases between them. The germline V gene encodes CDR1 SGHAT and CDR2 FQDESV (reference sequence). This CDR3 contains 14 residues. CDR3 protein: CASSLTGAEETQYF. CDR3 bases: TGTGCCAGCAGCTTAACGGGGGCAGAGGAGACCCAGTACTTC.

The chain couples TRBV2 to TRBJ2-5; 9 positions agree with TRBD1. The V gene's germline CDR1 is SNHLY and CDR2 FYNNEI. The CDR3 covers 15 residues. Trimming at V came to 5 bases and at J to 5 bases, leaving 9 bases not matched to a gene. The CDR3, as DNA: TGTGCCAGCAGTTCACAGGGGGCGTCGAGCGAGACCCAGTACTTC. Translated, it gives CASSSQGASSETQYF.

J is TRBJ2-7 and V is TRBV6-1; 8 bases are a match to TRBD2. CDR1 MNHNS and CDR2 SASEGT come from the germline V gene. The CDR3 has 14 residues. The trim removed 3 bases at V and 8 bases at J, leaving 9 bases unmatched. The CDR3 region is CASSETGTRRKQYF. CDR3 coding DNA: TGTGCCAGCAGTGAGACCGGGACTAGGCGCAAGCAGTACTTC.

The sample holds one count of this clone. The chain has TRBV25-1 and TRBJ1-2, with TRBD1 as a possible D gene (6 bases). CDR1 is MGHDK and CDR2 is SYGVNS in the germline V gene. Trimming cost V 4 bases and J 3 bases, with 12 bases left between them. The CDR3 spans 14 residues. This chain's CDR3 is CASSGRGRHYGYTF. The DNA of the CDR3 is TGTGCCAGCAGTGGTCGGGGGCGGCACTATGGCTACACCTTC.